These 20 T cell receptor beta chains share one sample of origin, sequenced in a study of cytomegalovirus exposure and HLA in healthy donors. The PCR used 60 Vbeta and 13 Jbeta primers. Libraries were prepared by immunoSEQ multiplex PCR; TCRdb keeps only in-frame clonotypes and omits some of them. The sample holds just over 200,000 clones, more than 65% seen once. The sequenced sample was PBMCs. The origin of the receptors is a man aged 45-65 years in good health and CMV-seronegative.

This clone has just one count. For the CDR3, the DNA is TGTGCCAGCAGTCCGATTCAGATGAACACTGAAGCTTTCTTT. It specifies CASSPIQMNTEAFF. V and J are TRBV28 and TRBJ1-1; no clear D. Germline V lookup: CDR1 MDHEN, CDR2 SYDVKM. Trimming took 5 bases from V and 0 from J, leaving 10 bases between them. CDR3 length equals 14 residues.

CDR3 region: CASRLTGPGRGREETQYF. The CDR3 DNA is TGTGCCAGCAGGCTTACGGGGCCGGGGCGGGGACGGGAAGAGACCCAGTACTTC. V is TRBV28 and J is TRBJ2-5; TRBD2 might be the D (6 bases). The CDR3 spans 18 residues. V was trimmed by 6 bases and J by 3 bases, leaving 26 bases between them. Germline V CDR1 and CDR2: MDHEN, SYDVKM.

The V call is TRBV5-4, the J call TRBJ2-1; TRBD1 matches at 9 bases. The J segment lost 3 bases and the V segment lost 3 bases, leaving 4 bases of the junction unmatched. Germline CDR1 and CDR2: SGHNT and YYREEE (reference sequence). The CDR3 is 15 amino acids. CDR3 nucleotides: TGTGCCAGCAGCTCCCCGGGACAGGGCTACAATGAGCAGTTCTTC. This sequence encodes CASSSPGQGYNEQFF.

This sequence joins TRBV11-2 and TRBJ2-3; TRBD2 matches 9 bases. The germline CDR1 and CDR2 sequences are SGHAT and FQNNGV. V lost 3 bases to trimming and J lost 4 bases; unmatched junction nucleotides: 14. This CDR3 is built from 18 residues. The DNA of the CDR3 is TGTGCCAGCAGCTTGAGCGGGACTAGCTTTTATGGGGCAGATACGCAGTATTTT. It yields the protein CASSLSGTSFYGADTQYF.

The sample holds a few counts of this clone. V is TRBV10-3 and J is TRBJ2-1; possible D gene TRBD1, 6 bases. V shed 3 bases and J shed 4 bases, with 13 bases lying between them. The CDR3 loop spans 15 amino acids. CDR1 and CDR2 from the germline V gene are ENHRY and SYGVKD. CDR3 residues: CAISDRDTDYNEQFF. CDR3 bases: TGTGCCATCAGTGACCGGGACACTGATTACAATGAGCAGTTCTTC.

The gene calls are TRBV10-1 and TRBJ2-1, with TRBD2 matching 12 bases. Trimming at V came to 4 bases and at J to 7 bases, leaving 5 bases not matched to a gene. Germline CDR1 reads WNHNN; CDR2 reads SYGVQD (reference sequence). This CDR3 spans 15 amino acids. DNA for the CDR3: TGCGCCAGCAGTGTGACTAGCGGGAGAGGGAATGAGCAGTTCTTC. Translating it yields CASSVTSGRGNEQFF.

Written as DNA, the CDR3 is TGTGCCAGCAGCTCAAGACTAGCGGGGTCCACAGATACGCAGTATTTT. It specifies CASSSRLAGSTDTQYF. V and J are TRBV11-2 and TRBJ2-3; 11 bases line up with TRBD2. Germline V gene sequence: CDR1 SGHAT, CDR2 FQNNGV. This CDR3 region has 16 residues. Trimming at V came to 4 bases and at J to 2 bases, leaving 5 bases not matched to a gene.

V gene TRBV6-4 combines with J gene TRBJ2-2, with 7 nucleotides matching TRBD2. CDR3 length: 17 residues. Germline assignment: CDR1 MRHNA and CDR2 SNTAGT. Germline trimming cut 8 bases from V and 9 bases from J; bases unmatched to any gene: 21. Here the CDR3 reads CASDSWAGTILARELFF. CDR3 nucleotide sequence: TGTGCCAGCGATAGTTGGGCTGGGACCATACTAGCGCGGGAGCTGTTTTTT.

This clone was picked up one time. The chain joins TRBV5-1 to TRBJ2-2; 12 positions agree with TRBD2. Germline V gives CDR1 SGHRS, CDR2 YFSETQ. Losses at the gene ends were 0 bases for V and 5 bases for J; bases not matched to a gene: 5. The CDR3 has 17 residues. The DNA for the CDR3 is TGCGCCAGCAGCTTGGTTGGGACTAGCGGGTCAACCGGGGAGCTGTTTTTT. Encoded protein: CASSLVGTSGSTGELFF.

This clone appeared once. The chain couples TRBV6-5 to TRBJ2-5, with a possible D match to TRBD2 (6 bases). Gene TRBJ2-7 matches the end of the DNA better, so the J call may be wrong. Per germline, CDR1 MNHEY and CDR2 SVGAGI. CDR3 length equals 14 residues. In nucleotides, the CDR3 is TGTGCCAGCAGTTACTCAGAGGGGAGGAACGAGCAGTACTTC. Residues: CASSYSEGRNEQYF.

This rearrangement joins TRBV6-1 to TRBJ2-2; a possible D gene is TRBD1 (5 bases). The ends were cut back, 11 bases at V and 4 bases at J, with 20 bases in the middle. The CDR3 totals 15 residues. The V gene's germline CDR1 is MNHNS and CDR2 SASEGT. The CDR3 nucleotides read TGTGCCTTAGCAGCCTCCGACAGATTCACCGGGGAGCTGTTTTTT. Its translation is CALAASDRFTGELFF.

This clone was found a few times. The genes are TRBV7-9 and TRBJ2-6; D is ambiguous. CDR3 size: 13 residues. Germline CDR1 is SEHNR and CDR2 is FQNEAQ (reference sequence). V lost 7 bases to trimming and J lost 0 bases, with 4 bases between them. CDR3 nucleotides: TGTGCCAGCACCCACTCTGGGGCCAACGTCCTGACTTTC. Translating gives CASTHSGANVLTF.

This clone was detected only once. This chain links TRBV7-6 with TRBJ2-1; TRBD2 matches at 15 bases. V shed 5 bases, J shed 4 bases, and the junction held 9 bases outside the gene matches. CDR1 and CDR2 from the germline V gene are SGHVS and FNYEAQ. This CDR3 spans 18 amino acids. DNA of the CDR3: TGTGCCAGCAGCCCAAGGACTAGCGGGAGGGCAAGATACAATGAGCAGTTCTTC. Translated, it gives CASSPRTSGRARYNEQFF.

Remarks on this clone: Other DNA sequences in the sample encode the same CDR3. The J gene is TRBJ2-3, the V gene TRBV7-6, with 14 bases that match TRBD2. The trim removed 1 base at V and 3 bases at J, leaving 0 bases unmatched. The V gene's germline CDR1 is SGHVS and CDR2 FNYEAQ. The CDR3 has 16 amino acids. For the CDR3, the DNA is TGTGCCAGCAGCTTAGGACTAGCGGGAGGGACAGATACGCAGTATTTT. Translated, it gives CASSLGLAGGTDTQYF.

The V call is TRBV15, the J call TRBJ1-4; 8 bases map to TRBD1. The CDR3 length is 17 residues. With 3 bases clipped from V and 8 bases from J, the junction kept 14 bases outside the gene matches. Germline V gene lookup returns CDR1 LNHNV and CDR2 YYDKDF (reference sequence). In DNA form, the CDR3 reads TGTGCCACCAGCAGTGACCGACAGGGGTTACTTCGAGAAAAACTGTTTTTT. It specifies CATSSDRQGLLREKLFF.

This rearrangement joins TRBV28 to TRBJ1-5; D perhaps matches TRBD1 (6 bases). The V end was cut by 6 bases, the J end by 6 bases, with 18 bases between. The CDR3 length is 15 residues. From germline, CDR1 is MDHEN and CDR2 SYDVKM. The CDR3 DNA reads TGTGCCAGCAGCCGCGAACAGGGTCGGGCTCAGCCCCAGCATTTT. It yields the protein CASSREQGRAQPQHF. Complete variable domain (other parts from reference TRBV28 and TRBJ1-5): DVKVTQSSRYLVKRTGEKVFLECVQDMDHENMFWYRQDPGLGLRLIYFSYDVKMKEKGDIPEGYSVSREKKERFSLILESASTNQTSMYLCASSREQGRAQPQHFGDGTRLSIL.

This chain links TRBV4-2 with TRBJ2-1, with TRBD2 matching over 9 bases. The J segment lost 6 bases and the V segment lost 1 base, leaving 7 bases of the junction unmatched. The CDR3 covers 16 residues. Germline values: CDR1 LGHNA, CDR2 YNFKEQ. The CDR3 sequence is CASSQGSSGMANEQFF. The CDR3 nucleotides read TGTGCCAGCAGCCAAGGATCTAGCGGGATGGCCAATGAGCAGTTCTTC.

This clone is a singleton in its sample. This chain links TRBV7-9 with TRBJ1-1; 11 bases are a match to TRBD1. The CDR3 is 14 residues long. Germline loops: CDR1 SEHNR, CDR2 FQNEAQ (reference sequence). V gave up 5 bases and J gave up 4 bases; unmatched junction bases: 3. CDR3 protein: CASSVGQGVTEAFF. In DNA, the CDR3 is TGTGCCAGCAGCGTGGGACAGGGGGTCACTGAAGCTTTCTTT.

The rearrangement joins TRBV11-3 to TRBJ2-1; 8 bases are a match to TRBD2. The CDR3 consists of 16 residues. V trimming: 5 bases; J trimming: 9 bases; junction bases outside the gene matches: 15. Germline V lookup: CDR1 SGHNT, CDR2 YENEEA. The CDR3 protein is CASSPRVAGIIGEQFF. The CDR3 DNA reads TGTGCCAGCAGCCCTAGGGTAGCGGGGATAATTGGTGAGCAGTTCTTC.

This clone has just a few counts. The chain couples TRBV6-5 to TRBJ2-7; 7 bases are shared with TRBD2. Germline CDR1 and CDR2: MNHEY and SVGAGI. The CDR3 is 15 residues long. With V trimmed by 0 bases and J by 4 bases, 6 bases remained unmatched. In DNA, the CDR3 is TGTGCCAGCAGTTACTCAGGACTAGGTCGATACGAGCAGTACTTC. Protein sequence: CASSYSGLGRYEQYF.